Listed below are T cell receptor beta chains from one sample, sequenced in a study of T-cell memory formation after mild COVID-19. TCRdb re-called the 5' RACE reads through MiXCR, storing one row per CDR3 protein. The data hold 150,000 or so distinct CDR3 sequences, with roughly 14% observed a single time. The sequencing sample was made of PBMCs or a T cell subset sorted from them (not recorded which). Receptors originate from an adult woman who had mild COVID-19 (a few samples of this study predate the infection). Cell type and time point are not known. CDR3s include the opening cysteine and the closing phenylalanine or tryptophan. A D gene is named only where the DNA matches it firmly. The listing skips clone size in some rows; elsewhere it reads once, few, many or a size class.

D gene: TRBD2; clone size: few; V gene: TRBV4-1; CDR3 length: 19; J gene: TRBJ2-1; CDR3 protein: CASSQPTNPTGGSLDEQFF; CDR3 DNA: TGCGCCAGCAGCCAACCGACGAACCCGACTGGCGGGAGTTTGGATGAGCAGTTCTTC
D gene: -; clone size: -; V gene: TRBV3-1; CDR3 length: 14; J gene: TRBJ2-3; CDR3 protein: CASSLGYLTDTQYF; CDR3 DNA: TGTGCCAGCAGTTTAGGATATCTCACAGATACGCAGTATTTT
D gene: -; clone size: few; V gene: TRBV9; CDR3 length: 15; J gene: TRBJ2-3; CDR3 protein: CASTGRGASTDTQYF; CDR3 DNA: TGTGCTAGCACCGGACGGGGAGCTAGCACAGATACGCAGTATTTT
D gene: -; clone size: -; V gene: TRBV7-2; CDR3 length: 13; J gene: TRBJ2-1; CDR3 protein: CASSLGLREVQFF; CDR3 DNA: TGTGCCAGCAGCTTAGGTCTTAGGGAGGTGCAGTTCTTC
D gene: -; clone size: -; V gene: TRBV20-1; CDR3 length: 14; J gene: TRBJ1-2; CDR3 protein: CSAPSPEYGYGYTF; CDR3 DNA: TGCAGTGCCCCATCCCCGGAGTATGGGTATGGCTACACCTTC
D gene: -; clone size: few; V gene: TRBV7-9; CDR3 length: 12; J gene: TRBJ2-7; CDR3 protein: CASSGLSREQYF; CDR3 DNA: TGTGCCAGCAGCGGACTATCGAGGGAGCAGTACTTC
D gene: TRBD2; clone size: many; V gene: TRBV5-1; CDR3 length: 17; J gene: TRBJ2-1; CDR3 protein: CASSGGGGPASYNEQFF; CDR3 DNA: TGCGCCAGCAGCGGGGGGGGAGGACCCGCCTCCTACAATGAGCAGTTCTTC
D gene: -; clone size: -; V gene: TRBV20-1; CDR3 length: 15; J gene: TRBJ2-7; CDR3 protein: CSAREWGLPSYEQYF; CDR3 DNA: TGCAGTGCTAGAGAGTGGGGTCTGCCCTCCTACGAGCAGTACTTC
D gene: -; clone size: few; V gene: TRBV14; CDR3 length: 15; J gene: TRBJ2-5; CDR3 protein: CASSQRLGDLGTQYF; CDR3 DNA: TGTGCCAGCAGCCAACGGCTGGGAGATCTGGGGACCCAGTACTTC
D gene: -; clone size: few; V gene: TRBV7-2; CDR3 length: 12; J gene: TRBJ2-7; CDR3 protein: CASSFSRPEQYF; CDR3 DNA: TGTGCCAGCAGTTTTAGTCGTCCCGAGCAGTACTTC
D gene: -; clone size: -; V gene: TRBV18; CDR3 length: 15; J gene: TRBJ2-5; CDR3 protein: CASSRPAIFAETQYF; CDR3 DNA: TGTGCCAGCTCACGCCCGGCCATCTTTGCAGAGACCCAGTACTTC
D gene: -; clone size: many; V gene: TRBV7-9; CDR3 length: 13; J gene: TRBJ1-2; CDR3 protein: CASSLRVNYGYTF; CDR3 DNA: TGTGCCAGCAGCTTAAGGGTTAACTATGGCTACACCTTC
D gene: -; clone size: -; V gene: TRBV5-5; CDR3 length: 13; J gene: TRBJ2-1; CDR3 protein: CASSLPADNEQFF; CDR3 DNA: TGTGCCAGCAGCTTGCCCGCGGACAATGAGCAGTTCTTC
D gene: -; clone size: few; V gene: TRBV5-1; CDR3 length: 15; J gene: TRBJ2-7; CDR3 protein: CASSLEGGLVYEQYF; CDR3 DNA: TGCGCCAGCAGCTTGGAGGGGGGCCTCGTTTACGAGCAGTACTTC
D gene: -; clone size: -; V gene: TRBV6-4; CDR3 length: 13; J gene: TRBJ2-1; CDR3 protein: CASGQGWNNEQFF; CDR3 DNA: TGTGCCAGCGGGCAGGGTTGGAACAATGAGCAGTTCTTC
D gene: -; clone size: few; V gene: TRBV7-9; CDR3 length: 12; J gene: TRBJ2-3; CDR3 protein: CASSSRVGTQYF; CDR3 DNA: TGTGCCAGCAGCTCCAGGGTGGGTACGCAGTATTTT
D gene: -; clone size: few; V gene: TRBV6-2/TRBV6-3; CDR3 length: 15; J gene: TRBJ2-1; CDR3 protein: CASLPRDWWNNEQFF; CDR3 DNA: TGTGCCAGCTTACCCCGGGACTGGTGGAACAATGAGCAGTTCTTC
D gene: -; clone size: many; V gene: TRBV7-6; CDR3 length: 12; J gene: TRBJ2-5; CDR3 protein: CASSLTEGTQYF; CDR3 DNA: TGTGCCAGCAGCTTGACCGAGGGGACCCAGTACTTC
D gene: TRBD1; clone size: -; V gene: TRBV20-1; CDR3 length: 16; J gene: TRBJ2-5; CDR3 protein: CSAREGGREFGETQYF; CDR3 DNA: TGCAGTGCTAGAGAAGGGGGCAGGGAGTTCGGGGAGACCCAGTACTTC
D gene: -; clone size: -; V gene: TRBV5-1; CDR3 length: 13; J gene: TRBJ2-1; CDR3 protein: CASSPPDGGEQFF; CDR3 DNA: TGCGCCAGCAGCCCTCCTGACGGGGGTGAGCAGTTCTTC
D gene: -; clone size: many; V gene: TRBV2; CDR3 length: 12; J gene: TRBJ2-1; CDR3 protein: CASRDSYNEQFF; CDR3 DNA: TGTGCCAGCAGGGACAGCTACAATGAGCAGTTCTTC
D gene: -; clone size: few; V gene: TRBV5-1; CDR3 length: 16; J gene: TRBJ2-2; CDR3 protein: CASSLGSVRNTGELFF; CDR3 DNA: TGCGCCAGCAGCTTGGGGTCCGTAAGGAACACCGGGGAGCTGTTTTTT
D gene: TRBD1; clone size: few; V gene: TRBV27; CDR3 length: 13; J gene: TRBJ1-6; CDR3 protein: CARSYTGDSPLHF; CDR3 DNA: TGTGCCAGGTCCTACACAGGGGATTCACCCCTCCACTTT
D gene: -; clone size: many; V gene: TRBV5-1; CDR3 length: 13; J gene: TRBJ1-2; CDR3 protein: CASSLQVNYGYTF; CDR3 DNA: TGCGCCAGCAGCTTGCAGGTCAACTATGGCTACACCTTC
D gene: -; clone size: few; V gene: TRBV6-5; CDR3 length: 15; J gene: TRBJ1-2; CDR3 protein: CASGLGGGGGYGYTF; CDR3 DNA: TGTGCCAGCGGGTTGGGGGGGGGCGGTGGCTATGGCTACACCTTC
D gene: -; clone size: -; V gene: TRBV7-9; CDR3 length: 16; J gene: TRBJ1-1; CDR3 protein: CASSSTRAALNTEAFF; CDR3 DNA: TGTGCCAGCAGCTCTACGCGGGCAGCCCTGAACACTGAAGCTTTCTTT
D gene: -; clone size: -; V gene: TRBV5-4; CDR3 length: 13; J gene: TRBJ1-4; CDR3 protein: CASSLAPNEKLFF; CDR3 DNA: TGTGCCAGCAGCTTGGCACCGAATGAAAAACTGTTTTTT
D gene: -; clone size: few; V gene: TRBV29-1; CDR3 length: 14; J gene: TRBJ1-3; CDR3 protein: CSVVFGASGNTIYF; CDR3 DNA: TGCAGCGTTGTCTTTGGGGCCTCCGGAAACACCATATATTTT
D gene: -; clone size: few; V gene: TRBV9; CDR3 length: 15; J gene: TRBJ1-6; CDR3 protein: CASSVDGVGNSPLHF; CDR3 DNA: TGTGCCAGCAGCGTAGATGGGGTGGGTAATTCACCCCTCCACTTT
D gene: -; clone size: few; V gene: TRBV2; CDR3 length: 11; J gene: TRBJ1-1; CDR3 protein: CASRFQEEAFF; CDR3 DNA: TGTGCCAGCAGGTTCCAGGAAGAAGCTTTCTTT
D gene: -; clone size: few; V gene: TRBV4-1; CDR3 length: 15; J gene: TRBJ1-6; CDR3 protein: CASSQDKGGASPLHF; CDR3 DNA: TGCGCCAGCAGCCAAGATAAGGGGGGCGCTTCACCCCTCCACTTT
D gene: -; clone size: medium-sized; V gene: TRBV20-1; CDR3 length: 15; J gene: TRBJ2-7; CDR3 protein: CSATPGALQGYEQYF; CDR3 DNA: TGCAGTGCTACCCCCGGGGCCCTTCAGGGGTACGAGCAGTACTTC
D gene: -; clone size: -; V gene: TRBV10-3; CDR3 length: 16; J gene: TRBJ2-1; CDR3 protein: CAISSPGTSSYNEQFF; CDR3 DNA: TGTGCCATCAGCTCACCCGGGACAAGCTCCTACAATGAGCAGTTCTTC
D gene: TRBD1; clone size: -; V gene: TRBV4-2; CDR3 length: 13; J gene: TRBJ1-4; CDR3 protein: CASSQGQGEKLFF; CDR3 DNA: TGTGCCAGCAGCCAGGGACAGGGGGAAAAACTGTTTTTT
D gene: -; clone size: -; V gene: TRBV5-4; CDR3 length: 14; J gene: TRBJ1-2; CDR3 protein: CASSLGQWNYGYTF; CDR3 DNA: TGTGCCAGCAGCTTGGGACAGTGGAACTATGGCTACACCTTC
D gene: -; clone size: many; V gene: TRBV12-3/TRBV12-4; CDR3 length: 15; J gene: TRBJ2-4; CDR3 protein: CASSLREVAKNIQYF; CDR3 DNA: TGTGCCAGCAGTCTCCGAGAGGTAGCCAAAAACATTCAGTACTTC
D gene: TRBD2; clone size: many; V gene: TRBV7-3; CDR3 length: 16; J gene: TRBJ2-3; CDR3 protein: CASSLSGGFGGDTQYF; CDR3 DNA: TGTGCCAGCAGCTTAAGCGGGGGATTCGGGGGAGATACGCAGTATTTT
D gene: -; clone size: -; V gene: TRBV24-1; CDR3 length: 12; J gene: TRBJ2-3; CDR3 protein: CATQGVENTQYF; CDR3 DNA: TGTGCCACCCAAGGGGTAGAGAATACGCAGTATTTT
D gene: TRBD2; clone size: -; V gene: TRBV4-1; CDR3 length: 17; J gene: TRBJ2-7; CDR3 protein: CASSQEPPPAGGYEQYF; CDR3 DNA: TGCGCCAGCAGCCAAGAACCCCCCCCTGCGGGGGGCTACGAGCAGTACTTC
D gene: -; clone size: many; V gene: TRBV19; CDR3 length: 13; J gene: TRBJ2-7; CDR3 protein: CASSINGGREQYF; CDR3 DNA: TGTGCCAGTAGTATCAACGGGGGCAGGGAGCAGTACTTC
D gene: TRBD2; clone size: few; V gene: TRBV4-1; CDR3 length: 16; J gene: TRBJ2-5; CDR3 protein: CASSRSSGGSQETQYF; CDR3 DNA: TGCGCCAGCAGCCGTTCTAGCGGGGGATCGCAAGAGACCCAGTACTTC
D gene: -; clone size: few; V gene: TRBV7-9; CDR3 length: 12; J gene: TRBJ2-1; CDR3 protein: CASSFGSNEQFF; CDR3 DNA: TGTGCCAGCAGCTTCGGGAGCAATGAGCAGTTCTTC
D gene: -; clone size: few; V gene: TRBV25-1; CDR3 length: 18; J gene: TRBJ1-3; CDR3 protein: CASSQTMAEPTYGNTIYF; CDR3 DNA: TGTGCCAGCAGCCAAACGATGGCGGAGCCAACGTATGGAAACACCATATATTTT
D gene: TRBD2; clone size: few; V gene: TRBV12-3/TRBV12-4; CDR3 length: 12; J gene: TRBJ2-7; CDR3 protein: CASSIGGYEQYF; CDR3 DNA: TGTGCCAGCAGTATCGGGGGGTACGAGCAGTACTTC
D gene: -; clone size: -; V gene: TRBV12-3/TRBV12-4; CDR3 length: 14; J gene: TRBJ2-5; CDR3 protein: CASSENRVQETQYF; CDR3 DNA: TGTGCCAGCAGTGAAAACAGAGTCCAAGAGACCCAGTACTTC
D gene: -; clone size: -; V gene: TRBV3-1; CDR3 length: 16; J gene: TRBJ2-5; CDR3 protein: CASSQVGGPPQETQYF; CDR3 DNA: TGTGCCAGCAGCCAAGTCGGGGGACCACCGCAAGAGACCCAGTACTTC
D gene: -; clone size: many; V gene: TRBV7-6; CDR3 length: 13; J gene: TRBJ2-7; CDR3 protein: CASSSLDPYEQYF; CDR3 DNA: TGTGCCAGCAGCTCCCTGGACCCCTACGAGCAGTACTTC
D gene: -; clone size: -; V gene: TRBV5-1; CDR3 length: 17; J gene: TRBJ1-2; CDR3 protein: CASSLLPGPQVGYGYTF; CDR3 DNA: TGCGCCAGCAGCTTATTACCCGGCCCGCAAGTGGGCTATGGCTACACCTTC
D gene: -; clone size: -; V gene: TRBV18; CDR3 length: 15; J gene: TRBJ2-5; CDR3 protein: CASSPPGMSEETQYF; CDR3 DNA: TGTGCCAGCTCACCACCAGGGATGTCAGAAGAGACCCAGTACTTC
D gene: TRBD1; clone size: -; V gene: TRBV4-1; CDR3 length: 15; J gene: TRBJ2-7; CDR3 protein: CASSQEGQGSYEQYF; CDR3 DNA: TGCGCCAGCAGCCAAGAGGGACAGGGCTCCTACGAGCAGTACTTC
D gene: -; clone size: -; V gene: TRBV12-3/TRBV12-4; CDR3 length: 13; J gene: TRBJ2-3; CDR3 protein: CASCSLVLDTQYF; CDR3 DNA: TGTGCCAGCTGTTCTCTGGTGTTGGATACGCAGTATTTT
D gene: -; clone size: -; V gene: TRBV7-2; CDR3 length: 16; J gene: TRBJ2-7; CDR3 protein: CASSPRPRSYPHEQYF; CDR3 DNA: TGTGCCAGCAGCCCCAGGCCTCGCTCCTACCCTCACGAGCAGTACTTC
D gene: -; clone size: few; V gene: TRBV2; CDR3 length: 15; J gene: TRBJ2-7; CDR3 protein: CASSEVGALQYEQYF; CDR3 DNA: TGTGCCAGCAGTGAAGTAGGGGCCCTCCAATACGAGCAGTACTTC
D gene: -; clone size: -; V gene: TRBV24-1; CDR3 length: 14; J gene: TRBJ2-1; CDR3 protein: CATSDLDSIEEQFF; CDR3 DNA: TGTGCCACCAGTGATTTGGACAGCATAGAGGAGCAGTTCTTC
D gene: -; clone size: few; V gene: TRBV7-8; CDR3 length: 15; J gene: TRBJ2-3; CDR3 protein: CASSTTRGGTDTQYF; CDR3 DNA: TGTGCCAGCAGCACGACCCGAGGTGGCACAGATACGCAGTATTTT
D gene: -; clone size: -; V gene: TRBV29-1; CDR3 length: 13; J gene: TRBJ2-7; CDR3 protein: CSVEGDGSYEQYF; CDR3 DNA: TGCAGCGTTGAAGGGGATGGTTCCTACGAGCAGTACTTC